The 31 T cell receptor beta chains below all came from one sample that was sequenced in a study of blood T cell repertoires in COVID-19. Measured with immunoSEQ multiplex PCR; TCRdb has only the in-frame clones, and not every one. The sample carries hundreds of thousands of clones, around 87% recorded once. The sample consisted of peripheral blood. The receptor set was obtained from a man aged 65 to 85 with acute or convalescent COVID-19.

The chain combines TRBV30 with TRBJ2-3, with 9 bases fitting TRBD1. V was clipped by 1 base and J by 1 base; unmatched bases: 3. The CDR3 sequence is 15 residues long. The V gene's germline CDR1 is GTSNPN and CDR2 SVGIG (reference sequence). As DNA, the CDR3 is TGTGCCTGGAGTGGCGGGACAGGGCGCACAGATACGCAGTATTTT. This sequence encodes CAWSGGTGRTDTQYF.

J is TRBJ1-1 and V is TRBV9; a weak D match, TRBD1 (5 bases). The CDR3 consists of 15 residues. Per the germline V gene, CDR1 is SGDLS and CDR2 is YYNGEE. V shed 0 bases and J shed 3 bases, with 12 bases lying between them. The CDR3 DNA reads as TGTGCCAGCAGCGTAGGGGAGGGGTGGGACACTGAAGCTTTCTTT. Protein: CASSVGEGWDTEAFF.

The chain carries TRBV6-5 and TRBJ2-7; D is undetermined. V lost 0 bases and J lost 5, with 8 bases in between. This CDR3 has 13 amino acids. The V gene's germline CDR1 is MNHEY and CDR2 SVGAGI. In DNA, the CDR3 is TGTGCCAGCAGTTACTCTGGGCTCGACGAGCAGTACTTC. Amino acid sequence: CASSYSGLDEQYF.

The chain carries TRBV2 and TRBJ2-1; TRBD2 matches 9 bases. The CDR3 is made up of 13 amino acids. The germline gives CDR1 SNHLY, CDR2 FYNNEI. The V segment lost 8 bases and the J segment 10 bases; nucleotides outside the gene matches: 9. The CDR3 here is CASGLERGAEQFF. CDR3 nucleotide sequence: TGTGCCAGCGGTTTGGAGCGGGGGGCAGAGCAGTTCTTC.

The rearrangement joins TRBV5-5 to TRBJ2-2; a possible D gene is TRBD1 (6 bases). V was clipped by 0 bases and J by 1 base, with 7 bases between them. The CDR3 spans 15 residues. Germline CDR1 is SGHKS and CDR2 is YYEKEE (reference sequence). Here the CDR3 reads CASSLGGGNTGELFF. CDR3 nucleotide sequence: TGTGCCAGCAGCTTGGGAGGGGGGAACACCGGGGAGCTGTTTTTT.

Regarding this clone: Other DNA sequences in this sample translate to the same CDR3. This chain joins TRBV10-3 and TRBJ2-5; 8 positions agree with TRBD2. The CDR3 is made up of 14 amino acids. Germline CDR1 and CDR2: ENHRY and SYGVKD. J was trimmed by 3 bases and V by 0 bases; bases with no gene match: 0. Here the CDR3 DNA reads TGTGCCATCAGTGAGTCTAGCGGGGAAGAGACCCAGTACTTC. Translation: CAISESSGEETQYF.

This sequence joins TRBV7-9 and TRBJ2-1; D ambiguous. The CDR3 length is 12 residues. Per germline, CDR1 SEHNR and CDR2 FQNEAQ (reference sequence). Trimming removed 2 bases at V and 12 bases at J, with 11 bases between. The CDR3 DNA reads TGTGCCAGCAGCTTAACGCGTTATGGGCAGTTCTTC. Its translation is CASSLTRYGQFF.

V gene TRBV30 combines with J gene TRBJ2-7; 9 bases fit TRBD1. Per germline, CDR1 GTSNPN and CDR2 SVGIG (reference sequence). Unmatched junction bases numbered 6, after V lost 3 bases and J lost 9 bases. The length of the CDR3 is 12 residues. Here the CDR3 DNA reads TGTGCCTGGAGGCGGGACAGGGTTCGGCAGTACTTC. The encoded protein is CAWRRDRVRQYF.

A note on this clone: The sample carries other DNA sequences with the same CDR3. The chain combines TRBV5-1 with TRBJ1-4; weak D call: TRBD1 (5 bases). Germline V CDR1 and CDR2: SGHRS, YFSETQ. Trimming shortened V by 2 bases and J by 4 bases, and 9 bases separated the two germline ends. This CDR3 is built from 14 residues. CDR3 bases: TGCGCCAGCAGCTTCGGGGGGAGTAATGAAAAACTGTTTTTT. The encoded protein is CASSFGGSNEKLFF.

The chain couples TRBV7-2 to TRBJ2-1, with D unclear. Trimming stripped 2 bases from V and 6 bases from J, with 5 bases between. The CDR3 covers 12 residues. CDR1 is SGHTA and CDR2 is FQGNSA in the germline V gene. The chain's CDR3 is CASSLMRNEQFF. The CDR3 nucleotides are TGTGCCAGCAGCTTAATGCGCAATGAGCAGTTCTTC.

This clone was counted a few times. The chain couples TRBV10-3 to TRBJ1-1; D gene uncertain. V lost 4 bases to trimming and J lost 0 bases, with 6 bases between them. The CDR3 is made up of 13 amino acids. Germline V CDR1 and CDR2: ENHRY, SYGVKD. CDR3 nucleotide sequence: TGTGCCATCAGTGTCCAAATGAACACTGAAGCTTTCTTT. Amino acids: CAISVQMNTEAFF.

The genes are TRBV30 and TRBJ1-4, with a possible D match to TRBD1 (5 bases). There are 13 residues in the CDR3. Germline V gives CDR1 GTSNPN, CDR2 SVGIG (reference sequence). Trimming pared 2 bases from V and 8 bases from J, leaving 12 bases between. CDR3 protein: CAWSPRVGEKLFF. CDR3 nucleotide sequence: TGTGCCTGGAGTCCCAGGGTAGGAGAAAAACTGTTTTTT.

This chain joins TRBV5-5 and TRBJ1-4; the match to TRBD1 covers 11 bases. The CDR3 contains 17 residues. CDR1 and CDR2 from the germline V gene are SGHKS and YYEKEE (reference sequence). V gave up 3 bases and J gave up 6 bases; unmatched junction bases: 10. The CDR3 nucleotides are TGTGCCAGCAGCTCCGGGACAGGGGGAAGGAATGATGAAAAACTGTTTTTT. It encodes CASSSGTGGRNDEKLFF.

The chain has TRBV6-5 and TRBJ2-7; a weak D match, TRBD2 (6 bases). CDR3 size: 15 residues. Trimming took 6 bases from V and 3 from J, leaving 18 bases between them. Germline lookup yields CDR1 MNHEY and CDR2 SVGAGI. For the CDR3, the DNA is TGTGCCAGCAGACCTACACGGGGGTCGGGCTACGAGCAGTACTTC. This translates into CASRPTRGSGYEQYF.

The CDR3 DNA is TGTGCCAGCAGCGTCGGGACTAGCGGGGGTAATGAGCAGTTCTTC. It is translated as CASSVGTSGGNEQFF. The chain combines TRBV9 with TRBJ2-1; 14 bases are a match to TRBD2. CDR1 and CDR2 (germline): SGDLS, YYNGEE. Trimming cost V 2 bases and J 7 bases; bases outside gene matches: 2. The CDR3 sequence is 15 residues long.

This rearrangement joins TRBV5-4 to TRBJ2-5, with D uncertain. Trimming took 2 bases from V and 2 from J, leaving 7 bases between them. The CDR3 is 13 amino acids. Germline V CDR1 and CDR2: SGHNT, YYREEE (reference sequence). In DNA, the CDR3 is TGTGCCAGCAGCTTAAGACAACAAGAGACCCAGTACTTC. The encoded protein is CASSLRQQETQYF.

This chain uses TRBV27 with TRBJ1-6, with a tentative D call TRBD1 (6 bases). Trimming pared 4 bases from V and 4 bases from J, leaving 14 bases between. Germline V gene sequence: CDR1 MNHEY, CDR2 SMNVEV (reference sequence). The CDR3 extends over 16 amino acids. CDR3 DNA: TGTGCCAGCAGTTACCGAAGGGGGGGTTATAATTCACCCCTCCACTTT. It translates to CASSYRRGGYNSPLHF.

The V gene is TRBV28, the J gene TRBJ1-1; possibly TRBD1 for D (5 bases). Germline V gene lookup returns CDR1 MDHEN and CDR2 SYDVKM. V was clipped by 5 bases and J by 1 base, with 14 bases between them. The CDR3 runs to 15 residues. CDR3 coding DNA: TGTGCCAGCAGTCCGTCGGGACTCTGGAACACTGAAGCTTTCTTT. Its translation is CASSPSGLWNTEAFF.

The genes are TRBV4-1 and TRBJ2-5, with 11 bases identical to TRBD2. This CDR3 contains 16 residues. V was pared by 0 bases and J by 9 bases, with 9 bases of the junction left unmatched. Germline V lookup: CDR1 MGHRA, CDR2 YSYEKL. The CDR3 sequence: CASSQEGAGTSGAQYF. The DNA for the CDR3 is TGCGCCAGCAGCCAAGAAGGCGCCGGGACTAGCGGCGCCCAGTACTTC.

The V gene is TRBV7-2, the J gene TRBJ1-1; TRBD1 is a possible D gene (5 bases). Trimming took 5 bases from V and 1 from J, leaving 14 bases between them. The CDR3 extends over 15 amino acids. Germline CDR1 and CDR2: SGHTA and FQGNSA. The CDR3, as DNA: TGTGCCAGCAGCCAGGGTCAGGGAGGGAACACTGAAGCTTTCTTT. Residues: CASSQGQGGNTEAFF.

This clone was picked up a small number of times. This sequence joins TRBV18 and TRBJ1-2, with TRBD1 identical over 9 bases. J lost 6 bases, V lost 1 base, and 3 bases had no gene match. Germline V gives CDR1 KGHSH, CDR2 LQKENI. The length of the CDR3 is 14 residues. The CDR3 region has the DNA TGTGCCAGCTCACCACAGGGACAGGGTGATGGCTACACCTTC. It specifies CASSPQGQGDGYTF.

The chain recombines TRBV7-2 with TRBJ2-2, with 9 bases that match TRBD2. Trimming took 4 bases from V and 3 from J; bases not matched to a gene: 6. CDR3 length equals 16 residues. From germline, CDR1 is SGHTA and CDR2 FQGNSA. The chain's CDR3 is CASSSPGGGDTGELFF. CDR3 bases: TGTGCCAGCAGCTCCCCTGGCGGGGGGGACACCGGGGAGCTGTTTTTT.

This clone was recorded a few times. CDR3 coding DNA: TGTGCCAGCAACCGGGACAGTAGATACGAGCAGTACTTC. Its translation: CASNRDSRYEQYF. The gene calls are TRBV28 and TRBJ2-7; TRBD1 matches at 7 bases. V was clipped by 7 bases and J by 4 bases; unmatched bases: 7. Germline lookup yields CDR1 MDHEN and CDR2 SYDVKM. CDR3 length: 13 residues. The complete variable domain, with remaining parts taken from reference TRBV28 and TRBJ2-7, reads DVKVTQSSRYLVKRTGEKVFLECVQDMDHENMFWYRQDPGLGLRLIYFSYDVKMKEKGDIPEGYSVSREKKERFSLILESASTNQTSMYLCASNRDSRYEQYFGPGTRLTVT.

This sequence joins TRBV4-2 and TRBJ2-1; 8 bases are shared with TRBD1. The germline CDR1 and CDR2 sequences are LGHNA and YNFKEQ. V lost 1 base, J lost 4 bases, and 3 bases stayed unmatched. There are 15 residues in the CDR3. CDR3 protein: CASSQAGGEYNEQFF. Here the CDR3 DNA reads TGTGCCAGCAGCCAAGCAGGGGGCGAGTACAATGAGCAGTTCTTC.

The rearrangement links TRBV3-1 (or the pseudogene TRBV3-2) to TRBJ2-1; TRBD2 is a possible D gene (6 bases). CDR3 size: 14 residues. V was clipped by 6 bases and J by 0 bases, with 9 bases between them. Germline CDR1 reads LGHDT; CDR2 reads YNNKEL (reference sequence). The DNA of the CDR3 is TGTGCCAGCAGTCGGGGGAACTCCTACAATGAGCAGTTCTTC. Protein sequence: CASSRGNSYNEQFF.

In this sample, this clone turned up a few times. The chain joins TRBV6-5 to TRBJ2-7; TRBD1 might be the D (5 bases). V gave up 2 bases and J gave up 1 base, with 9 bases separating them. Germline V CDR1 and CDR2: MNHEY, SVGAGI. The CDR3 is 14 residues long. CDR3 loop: CASSYLGASYEQYF. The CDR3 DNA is TGTGCCAGCAGTTACCTTGGGGCATCCTACGAGCAGTACTTC.

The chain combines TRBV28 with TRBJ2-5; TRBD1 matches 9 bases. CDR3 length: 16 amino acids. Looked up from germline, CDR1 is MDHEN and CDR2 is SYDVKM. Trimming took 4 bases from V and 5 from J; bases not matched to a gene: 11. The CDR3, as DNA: TGTGCCAGCAGTTCACCCGGGACAGGGTCGGAGGAGACCCAGTACTTC. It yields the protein CASSSPGTGSEETQYF.

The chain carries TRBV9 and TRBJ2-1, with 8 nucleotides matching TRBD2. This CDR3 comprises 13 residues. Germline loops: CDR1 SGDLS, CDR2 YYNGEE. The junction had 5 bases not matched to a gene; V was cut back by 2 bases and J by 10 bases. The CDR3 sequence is CASSVTQREEQFF. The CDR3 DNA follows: TGTGCCAGCAGCGTGACCCAGCGGGAGGAGCAGTTCTTC.

CDR3 nucleotides: TGTGCCAGCAGCTTCGACAGGAACCAAGAGACCCAGTACTTC. It is translated as CASSFDRNQETQYF. J is TRBJ2-5 and V is TRBV7-2; a possible D gene is TRBD1 (6 bases). Germline V gene sequence: CDR1 SGHTA, CDR2 FQGNSA. The CDR3 spans 14 residues. Trimming removed 3 bases at V and 0 bases at J, with 8 bases between.

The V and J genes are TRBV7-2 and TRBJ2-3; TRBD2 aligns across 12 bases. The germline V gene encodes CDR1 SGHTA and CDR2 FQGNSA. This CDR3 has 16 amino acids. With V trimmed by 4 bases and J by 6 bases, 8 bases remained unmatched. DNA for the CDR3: TGTGCCAGCAGCTCCAGACTAGCGGGGGCTGTGGATACGCAGTATTTT. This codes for CASSSRLAGAVDTQYF.

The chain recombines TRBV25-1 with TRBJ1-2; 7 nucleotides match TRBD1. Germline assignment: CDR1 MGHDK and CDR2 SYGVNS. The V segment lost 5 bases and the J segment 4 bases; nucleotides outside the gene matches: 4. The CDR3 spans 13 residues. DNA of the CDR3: TGTGCCAGCAGTAGGGACAGCCTCTATGGCTACACCTTC. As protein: CASSRDSLYGYTF.